These T cell receptor beta chains were read from a single sample in a study of blood T cell repertoires in COVID-19. Sequenced by immunoSEQ multiplex PCR; TCRdb stores in-frame clones only, minus some. The top ten hold roughly 17% of the sample, which has some 200,000 clones, approximately 78% seen once. Sequenced sample: PBMCs or T cells enriched from blood (not recorded which). Receptors originate from a woman aged 45-59 years who had recovered from COVID-19. The CDR3 runs from the conserved cysteine through the conserved F or W. D genes are given only for firm matches. Rows give clone size only sometimes, using once, few, many, or a class for an expanded clone.

clone size	D gene	V gene	J gene	CDR3 DNA	CDR3 protein
NA	NA	TRBV6-5	TRBJ1-4	TGTGCCAGCAGACAGGGATCAACTAATGAAAAACTGTTTTTT	CASRQGSTNEKLFF
few	NA	TRBV6-5	TRBJ2-7	TGTGCCAGCAGTATCACCCAGGGATCCTACGAGCAGTACTTC	CASSITQGSYEQYF
once	NA	TRBV28	TRBJ1-2	TGTGCCAGCAGTACCTACACGGGAAACTATGGCTACACCTTC	CASSTYTGNYGYTF
NA	NA	TRBV3-1/TRBV3-2	TRBJ2-3	TGTGCCAGCAGCCCTGGACACCTTAGCACAGATACGCAGTATTTT	CASSPGHLSTDTQYF
NA	TRBD1	TRBV2	TRBJ2-7	TGTGCCAGCAGTGAAAAGGACAGGGGAGGTAAAGAGCAGTACTTC	CASSEKDRGGKEQYF
few	NA	TRBV5-1	TRBJ2-2	TGCGCCAGCAGCTTGTTGCCCAAGGCGGGTTTGAACACCGGGGAGCTGTTTTTT	CASSLLPKAGLNTGELFF
NA	NA	TRBV24-1	TRBJ2-2	TGTGCCTCCCGGAGCGGATCGAACACCGGGGAGCTGTTTTTT	CASRSGSNTGELFF
NA	NA	TRBV28	TRBJ1-4	TGTGCCAGCAGTTTATTCGGGGGAGGGGAAAAACTGTTTTTT	CASSLFGGGEKLFF
NA	TRBD1	TRBV5-1	TRBJ2-1	TGCGCCAGCAGCTTAGGGACAGGCTCCTACAATGAGCAGTTCTTC	CASSLGTGSYNEQFF
NA	NA	TRBV5-8	TRBJ1-5	TGTGCCAGCAGCTTGGTATCCAGGCGAAATCAGCCCCAGCATTTT	CASSLVSRRNQPQHF
NA	NA	TRBV11-1	TRBJ1-2	TGTGCCAGCAGCTCAGCCAGCAGGGGCTATGGCTACACCTTC	CASSSASRGYGYTF
NA	NA	TRBV7-3	TRBJ2-5	TGTGCCAGCAGCCCGCAGAACCAAGAGACCCAGTACTTC	CASSPQNQETQYF
NA	NA	TRBV7-9	TRBJ1-6	TGTGCCAGCAGCCGAGACGCGGGGGATGCGTCACCCCTCCACTTT	CASSRDAGDASPLHF
NA	NA	TRBV5-1	TRBJ1-6	TGCGCCAGCAGCTTGGAAGCAGGGGTCGAATCACCCCTCCACTTT	CASSLEAGVESPLHF
NA	TRBD2	TRBV7-9	TRBJ2-1	TGTGCCAGCAGGAACCAACTAGCGGAAGACAATGAGCAGTTCTTC	CASRNQLAEDNEQFF
NA	NA	TRBV3-1/TRBV3-2	TRBJ1-5	TGTGCCAGCAGCCGGGGGGGTTACGGGGGCGGTAGCAATCAGCCCCAGCATTTT	CASSRGGYGGGSNQPQHF
NA	NA	TRBV29-1	TRBJ2-5	TGCAGCGTTCCTGTTCAGGGGTGGGAGACCCAGTACTTC	CSVPVQGWETQYF
few	NA	TRBV6-5	TRBJ1-6	TGTGCCAGCACCTTGGGACAATGGAATTCACCCCTCCACTTT	CASTLGQWNSPLHF
NA	NA	TRBV10-3	TRBJ2-7	TGTGCCATCAGAGGGGTTGGGGGCTGGCACGAGCAGTACTTC	CAIRGVGGWHEQYF
NA	NA	TRBV3-1/TRBV3-2	TRBJ1-1	TGTGCCAGCAGCCAGGGCAGTGAAGCTTTCTTT	CASSQGSEAFF
NA	TRBD1	TRBV3-1/TRBV3-2	TRBJ1-2	TGTGCCAGCAGCCAAGGGAACAGGGGTAACTATGGCTACACCTTC	CASSQGNRGNYGYTF
few	TRBD2	TRBV9	TRBJ2-1	TGTGCCAGCAGCGCCGCTAGCGGCAATGAGCAGTTCTTC	CASSAASGNEQFF
few	TRBD1	TRBV4-1	TRBJ1-3	TGCGCCAGCAGCCTTCAAGACGACAGGGTTTATGACACCATATATTTT	CASSLQDDRVYDTIYF
NA	TRBD1	TRBV7-2	TRBJ1-6	TGTGCCAGCAGACCGGGACAGTATAATTCACCCCTCCACTTT	CASRPGQYNSPLHF
NA	NA	TRBV7-3	TRBJ2-1	TGTGCCAGCAGTCACCTTAGCGGTGGGGCCAATGAGCAGTTCTTC	CASSHLSGGANEQFF
NA	TRBD1	TRBV19	TRBJ2-7	TGTGCCAGTAATCTTAGGGGACAGGGACGAAACGAGCAGTACTTC	CASNLRGQGRNEQYF
NA	NA	TRBV30	TRBJ1-6	TGTGCCTGGATCCAGGGAAGCTCCTATAATTCACCCCTCCACTTT	CAWIQGSSYNSPLHF
NA	NA	TRBV10-1	TRBJ2-1	TGCGCCAGCAGTGAGTCCACTACCAATGAGCAGTTCTTC	CASSESTTNEQFF
NA	NA	TRBV7-2	TRBJ2-7	TGTGCCAGCAGCAAAGCCCGGGACTACGAGCAGTACTTC	CASSKARDYEQYF
NA	NA	TRBV7-7	TRBJ1-2	TGTGCCAGCAGCTTACAATTTTCGGAAGGAGGACAGACAACGACTCCATCCTATGGCTACACCTTC	CASSLQFSEGGQTTTPSYGYTF
NA	NA	TRBV6-2/TRBV6-3	TRBJ2-7	TGTGCCAGCAGCCGCGGGGACGGATACGAGCAGTACTTC	CASSRGDGYEQYF
NA	NA	TRBV2	TRBJ1-1	TGTGCCTCTGAGGGTACCGCCCGGGCACTTTACACTGAAGCTTTCTTT	CASEGTARALYTEAFF
NA	NA	TRBV29-1	TRBJ1-3	TGCAGCGTCGATGGTTACAACTCTGGAAACACCATATATTTT	CSVDGYNSGNTIYF